These 27 T cell receptor beta chains were sequenced from one sample in a study of OX40 agonist ivuxolimab in advanced cancers. Measured with immunoSEQ multiplex PCR; TCRdb has only the in-frame clones, and not every one. The table includes about 59,000 clones, 85% to 95% detected once. The material was CD4+ or CD8+ T cells sorted from blood, obtained in a trial of the OX40 agonist ivuxolimab. These receptors were obtained from an adult with an advanced solid tumor such as melanoma, head and neck, liver or kidney cancer.

This chain links TRBV9 with TRBJ2-1; D could derive from TRBD1 or TRBD2 (5 bases each). The CDR3 contains 16 residues. V lost 3 bases to trimming and J lost 5 bases, with 18 bases between them. Germline CDR1 reads SGDLS; CDR2 reads YYNGEE. The CDR3 nucleotides read TGTGCCAGCAGCGCCCGAAGTAGTGAGGGGCACAATGAGCAGTTCTTC. This codes for CASSARSSEGHNEQFF.

This clone was detected once. The V gene is TRBV5-4, the J gene TRBJ2-7; TRBD1 matches at 9 bases. V lost 4 bases, J lost 3 bases, and 11 bases stayed unmatched. The CDR3 covers 16 residues. Germline assignment: CDR1 SGHNT and CDR2 YYREEE (reference sequence). CDR3 amino acids: CASSQDRPDRGYEQYF. CDR3 nucleotide sequence: TGTGCCAGCAGCCAAGATCGTCCGGACAGGGGCTACGAGCAGTACTTC. Combining the CDR3 with reference TRBV5-4 and TRBJ2-7 gives the whole variable domain ETGVTQSPTHLIKTRGQQVTLRCSSQSGHNTVSWYQQALGQGPQFIFQYYREEENGRGNFPPRFSGLQFPNYSSELNVNALELDDSALYLCASSQDRPDRGYEQYFGPGTRLTVT.

V and J are TRBV19 and TRBJ2-7; TRBD1 aligns across 9 bases. The CDR3 extends over 13 amino acids. Looked up from germline, CDR1 is LNHDA and CDR2 is SQIVND (reference sequence). V dropped 5 bases and J dropped 5; count of bases not matched to a gene: 4. CDR3 nucleotide sequence: TGTGCCAGTAGTTCGACAGGGGGGCACGAGCAGTACTTC. This codes for CASSSTGGHEQYF.

V gene TRBV2 combines with J gene TRBJ2-7; no definite D call. V was trimmed by 3 bases and J by 0 bases, leaving 12 bases between them. This CDR3 is 15 amino acids long. Germline loops: CDR1 SNHLY, CDR2 FYNNEI. The CDR3 spells CASSDSIRGSYEQYF. In DNA, the CDR3 is TGTGCCAGCAGTGATAGCATTCGCGGCTCCTACGAGCAGTACTTC.

This clone has more than one count but fewer than ten. The chain links TRBV10-3 to TRBJ1-2; the D is unclear. The CDR3 extends over 14 amino acids. Per germline, CDR1 ENHRY and CDR2 SYGVKD. V lost 6 bases to trimming and J lost 6 bases, with 17 bases between them. The DNA for the CDR3 is TGTGCCATCAGGTCAGAAAACCTGGTAGATGGCTACACCTTC. The encoded protein is CAIRSENLVDGYTF.

This rearrangement joins TRBV7-2 to TRBJ2-7; D call uncertain. The CDR3 is made up of 15 amino acids. Trimming removed 1 base from V and 0 bases from J, with 10 bases in between. Germline CDR1 is SGHTA and CDR2 is FQGNSA. This chain's CDR3 is CASSLDMSYSYEQYF. The CDR3 DNA reads as TGTGCCAGCAGCTTAGATATGTCTTACTCCTACGAGCAGTACTTC.

The V and J genes are TRBV5-1 and TRBJ2-2; D gene unclear. The CDR3 has 13 residues. Germline V gene data show CDR1 as SGHRS and CDR2 as YFSETQ. V lost 0 bases and J lost 2, with 2 bases in between. The CDR3 coding sequence is TGCGCCAGCAGCTTGGTCAACACCGGGGAGCTGTTTTTT. Its protein product is CASSLVNTGELFF.

The chain joins TRBV7-8 to TRBJ2-1, with D maybe TRBD2 (6 bases). The germline V and J ends were trimmed by 5 bases and 4 bases, with 24 bases remaining between them. The V gene's germline CDR1 is SGHVS and CDR2 FQNEAQ. The CDR3 contains 18 residues. The CDR3 region is CASSPITSAGSGYNEQFF. In nucleotides, the CDR3 is TGTGCCAGCAGCCCTATCACTTCGGCGGGGTCGGGTTACAATGAGCAGTTCTTC.

The chain uses TRBV19 and TRBJ2-7, with 7 bases matching TRBD1. The CDR3 runs to 15 residues. Germline CDR1 and CDR2: LNHDA and SQIVND (reference sequence). J gave up 2 bases and V 3 bases, and 7 bases lay outside the gene matches. The CDR3 nucleotides are TGTGCCAGTAGTATCCCCGGGACAGAGACCTACGAGCAGTACTTC. This codes for CASSIPGTETYEQYF.

The rearrangement uses TRBV10-2 and TRBJ2-5; no reliable D call. Germline assignment: CDR1 WSHSY and CDR2 SAAADI. This CDR3 has 14 residues. The V end was cut by 2 bases, the J end by 2 bases, with 9 bases between. This CDR3 is CASSEGSSQETQYF. As DNA, the CDR3 is TGCGCCAGCAGTGAGGGCAGTTCGCAAGAGACCCAGTACTTC.

V gene TRBV27 combines with J gene TRBJ1-5; no firm D call. V lost 1 base, J lost 0 bases, and 7 bases lay in between. The CDR3 runs to 15 residues. Germline lookup yields CDR1 MNHEY and CDR2 SMNVEV (reference sequence). This CDR3 is CASSLFLGSNQPQHF. Written as DNA, the CDR3 is TGTGCCAGCAGTTTATTTTTGGGTAGCAATCAGCCCCAGCATTTT.

V and J are TRBV20-1 and TRBJ2-7; no clear D. V was cut by 3 bases and J by 7 bases, with 10 bases left in between. This CDR3 comprises 11 residues. Germline V lookup: CDR1 DFQATT, CDR2 SNEGSKA (reference sequence). In nucleotides, the CDR3 is TGCAGTGCTAGCCCCACGTGGGAGCAGTACTTC. Protein sequence: CSASPTWEQYF.

V is TRBV20-1 and J is TRBJ2-3; D call uncertain. This CDR3 comprises 11 residues. Germline-derived CDR1 and CDR2 are DFQATT and SNEGSKA (reference sequence). V was shortened by 1 base and J by 4 bases, with 3 bases between the two germline ends. CDR3 DNA: TGCAGTGCTAGAGGTCCAGATACGCAGTATTTT. Amino acid sequence: CSARGPDTQYF.

The V and J genes are TRBV15 and TRBJ2-7, with 9 bases that match TRBD1. The CDR3 sequence is 15 residues long. J gave up 4 bases and V 3 bases, and 7 bases lay outside the gene matches. Germline lookup yields CDR1 LNHNV and CDR2 YYDKDF (reference sequence). CDR3 sequence: CATSRDRGRGYEQYF. The CDR3 nucleotides are TGTGCCACCAGCAGGGACAGGGGAAGGGGGTACGAGCAGTACTTC.

The chain recombines TRBV19 with TRBJ2-7; 12 bases agree with TRBD2. Trimming cost V 0 bases and J 2 bases; bases outside gene matches: 5. The CDR3 has 17 residues. Germline V CDR1 and CDR2: LNHDA, SQIVND (reference sequence). The CDR3 sequence is CASSIEHGLAGTYEQYF. CDR3 nucleotides: TGTGCCAGTAGTATAGAACATGGACTAGCGGGGACCTACGAGCAGTACTTC.

The J gene is TRBJ2-2, the V gene TRBV19; unclear D gene. This CDR3 has 13 residues. CDR1 LNHDA and CDR2 SQIVND come from the germline V gene (reference sequence). Trimming pared 3 bases from V and 6 bases from J, leaving 8 bases between. Here the CDR3 reads CASSIAGAGELFF. CDR3 coding DNA: TGTGCCAGTAGTATTGCTGGGGCCGGGGAGCTGTTTTTT.

The chain combines TRBV7-9 with TRBJ1-3; D uncertain. The CDR3 has 14 amino acids. From germline, CDR1 is SEHNR and CDR2 FQNEAQ (reference sequence). Between the trimmed V and J ends, which lost 3 bases and 4 bases, there was a span of 10 bases. The CDR3 is CASSFPSGGNTIYF. The CDR3 DNA reads TGTGCCAGCAGCTTCCCCTCTGGGGGAAACACCATATATTTT.

The CDR3 DNA is TGTGCCAGCAGTCTTACCGACGGGTATGAAAAACTGTTTTTT. Its translation: CASSLTDGYEKLFF. J is TRBJ1-4 and V is TRBV7-9; no definite D call. The ends were cut back, 6 bases at V and 6 bases at J, with 14 bases in the middle. The CDR3 extends over 14 amino acids. Per the germline V gene, CDR1 is SEHNR and CDR2 is FQNEAQ (reference sequence).

The rearrangement joins TRBV7-9 to TRBJ1-1, with no clear D. The V gene's germline CDR1 is SEHNR and CDR2 FQNEAQ (reference sequence). The CDR3 has 11 residues. V was trimmed by 6 bases and J by 4 bases, leaving 6 bases between them. The CDR3 nucleotides read TGTGCCAGCAGAGGCGGCACTGAAGCTTTCTTT. Protein sequence: CASRGGTEAFF.

The chain employs TRBV19 and TRBJ1-2; D gene uncertain. Trimming took off 0 bases at V and 6 bases at J, with 8 bases between the two ends. Germline V gene data show CDR1 as LNHDA and CDR2 as SQIVND (reference sequence). The CDR3 runs 13 residues. The CDR3 region is CASSIDPRHGYTF. CDR3 coding DNA: TGTGCCAGTAGTATAGATCCCCGCCATGGCTACACCTTC.

The chain has TRBV27 and TRBJ2-1, with D uncertain. Trimming took off 2 bases at V and 1 base at J, with 9 bases between the two ends. This CDR3 is 15 amino acids long. From germline, CDR1 is MNHEY and CDR2 SMNVEV (reference sequence). The CDR3 spells CASSLGSESYNEQFF. The CDR3 bases are TGTGCCAGCAGTTTAGGAAGTGAGTCCTACAATGAGCAGTTCTTC.

The chain is built from TRBV10-2 and TRBJ2-2; TRBD1 aligns across 8 bases. The CDR3 is made up of 15 amino acids. V gave up 2 bases and J gave up 5 bases; unmatched junction bases: 4. Germline CDR1 reads WSHSY; CDR2 reads SAAADI. The CDR3 nucleotides read TGCGCCAGCAGTGAGGGACAGGGCGGGACCGGGGAGCTGTTTTTT. Its protein is CASSEGQGGTGELFF.

V usage is TRBV7-8 and J usage is TRBJ2-1; 9 nucleotides agree with TRBD2. The germline V gene has CDR1 SGHVS and CDR2 FQNEAQ. The CDR3 runs to 18 residues. The V and J ends lost 3 bases and 3 bases, in that order; junction bases with no gene match: 12. The CDR3 coding sequence is TGTGCCAGCAGCTTGCAACTAATAGCGGGAGCTAACTACAATGAGCAGTTCTTC. Residues: CASSLQLIAGANYNEQFF.

V and J are TRBV25-1 and TRBJ2-5; 7 positions match TRBD2. This CDR3 is built from 16 residues. The V gene's germline CDR1 is MGHDK and CDR2 SYGVNS. V trimming: 3 bases; J trimming: 0 bases; junction bases outside the gene matches: 7. The CDR3, as DNA: TGTGCCAGCAGTGATGGAGCGGGAACCCACCAAGAGACCCAGTACTTC. Protein: CASSDGAGTHQETQYF.

The V gene is TRBV10-2, the J gene TRBJ2-2, with a weak D call TRBD2 (6 bases). Germline loops: CDR1 WSHSY, CDR2 SAAADI. This CDR3 has 14 residues. V lost 4 bases and J lost 6, with 12 bases in between. The CDR3 sequence is CASSGQTSAGELFF. DNA of the CDR3: TGCGCCAGCAGTGGACAGACTAGTGCCGGGGAGCTGTTTTTT.

The chain carries TRBV4-3 and TRBJ2-1, with D perhaps TRBD1 (5 bases). V lost 4 bases, J lost 0 bases, and 16 bases lay in between. This CDR3 is built from 17 residues. Germline CDR1 LGHNA, CDR2 YSLEER. CDR3 amino acids: CASSPNPQGSSYNEQFF. The CDR3 DNA reads TGCGCCAGCAGCCCCAATCCGCAGGGAAGCTCCTACAATGAGCAGTTCTTC.

The chain uses TRBV10-1 and TRBJ2-1; TRBD2 matches at 7 bases. From germline, CDR1 is WNHNN and CDR2 SYGVQD (reference sequence). The CDR3 sequence is 13 residues long. Unmatched junction bases numbered 8, after V lost 9 bases and J lost 6 bases. The CDR3 nucleotides read TGCGCCAGAAAGCTAGCGGTCAGCAATGAGCAGTTCTTC. As protein: CARKLAVSNEQFF.